The 30 T cell receptor beta chains reported below all come from one sample, sequenced in a study of radiotherapy plus CTLA-4 blockade in lung cancer. The table came from immunoSEQ multiplex PCR; TCRdb's copy has only in-frame clones and leaves some out. The sample has 35,000 to 55,000 clones; roughly 80% are singletons. Source: peripheral blood, taken from a patient treated with radiotherapy plus ipilimumab. The receptors derive from a human donor with non-small cell lung cancer whose response to radiotherapy plus ipilimumab could not be evaluated.

The chain uses TRBV18 and TRBJ1-2, with D perhaps matching TRBD1 (6 bases). Between the trimmed V and J ends, which lost 5 bases and 2 bases, there was a span of 18 bases. Looked up from germline, CDR1 is KGHSH and CDR2 is LQKENI. The CDR3 covers 16 residues. The CDR3 sequence is CASSSFGRDKNYGYTF. DNA for the CDR3: TGTGCCAGCTCATCATTCGGCCGGGACAAGAACTATGGCTACACCTTC.

The chain has TRBV5-1 and TRBJ2-1, with 10 nucleotides matching TRBD2. Germline CDR1 is SGHRS and CDR2 is YFSETQ. The ends lost 0 bases at V and 2 bases at J; junction bases unmatched: 5. There are 17 residues in the CDR3. The chain's CDR3 is CASSLGGAGGPYNEQFF. CDR3 bases: TGCGCCAGCAGCTTGGGGGGAGCGGGGGGGCCCTACAATGAGCAGTTCTTC.

A single count supports this clone. The chain uses TRBV28 and TRBJ2-7, with D unclear. The CDR3 consists of 16 residues. The V end lost 5 bases, the J end lost 2 bases, and 19 bases lay between the germline ends. The V gene's germline CDR1 is MDHEN and CDR2 SYDVKM. CDR3 bases: TGTGCCAGCAGTGGTAGACACAGCTTATCTACCTACGAGCAGTACTTC. Its translation is CASSGRHSLSTYEQYF. Looking up the rest from reference TRBV28 and TRBJ2-7 gives the full variable domain: DVKVTQSSRYLVKRTGEKVFLECVQDMDHENMFWYRQDPGLGLRLIYFSYDVKMKEKGDIPEGYSVSREKKERFSLILESASTNQTSMYLCASSGRHSLSTYEQYFGPGTRLTVT.

The chain carries TRBV19 and TRBJ2-2; TRBD2 aligns across 8 bases. Germline CDR1 reads LNHDA; CDR2 reads SQIVND (reference sequence). The CDR3 loop spans 16 amino acids. V dropped 3 bases and J dropped 4; count of bases not matched to a gene: 7. The CDR3 bases are TGTGCCAGTAGTATCCGGGGGACTAGGAGCACCGGGGAGCTGTTTTTT. Amino acids: CASSIRGTRSTGELFF.

The rearrangement links TRBV18 to TRBJ2-4, with 7 positions matching TRBD1. The CDR3 loop spans 14 amino acids. J lost 1 base, V lost 5 bases, and 2 bases had no gene match. CDR1 KGHSH and CDR2 LQKENI come from the germline V gene. Here the CDR3 DNA reads TGTGCCAGCTCAACAGGGGTGGCCAAAAACATTCAGTACTTC. Amino acid sequence: CASSTGVAKNIQYF.

This clone has more than one count but fewer than ten. This chain uses TRBV28 with TRBJ1-3, with D maybe TRBD1 (5 bases). Trimming took off 6 bases at V and 0 bases at J, with 12 bases between the two ends. This CDR3 is built from 15 residues. Germline V gene lookup returns CDR1 MDHEN and CDR2 SYDVKM. In DNA, the CDR3 is TGTGCCAGCAGCTGGGGGGGACTCTCTGGAAACACCATATATTTT. It yields the protein CASSWGGLSGNTIYF.

The chain combines TRBV9 with TRBJ2-1, with 7 bases matching TRBD2. The CDR3 length is 14 residues. Germline lookup yields CDR1 SGDLS and CDR2 YYNGEE. Trimming at V came to 4 bases and at J to 4 bases, leaving 5 bases not matched to a gene. CDR3 sequence (DNA): TGTGCCAGCAGCCCAAGCGGGAATTACAATGAGCAGTTCTTC. It is translated as CASSPSGNYNEQFF.

The rearrangement links TRBV28 to TRBJ1-3; no clear D gene. This CDR3 region has 12 residues. Per germline, CDR1 MDHEN and CDR2 SYDVKM. Trimming stripped 8 bases from V and 4 bases from J, with 9 bases between. The DNA of the CDR3 is TGTGCCAGCGGTTCGGTCGGAAACACCATATATTTT. It yields the protein CASGSVGNTIYF.

The V gene is TRBV15, the J gene TRBJ2-5; the D gene is possibly TRBD1 (5 bases). The V end was cut by 1 base, the J end by 5 bases, with 11 bases between. Germline CDR1 LNHNV, CDR2 YYDKDF (reference sequence). The CDR3 loop spans 14 amino acids. CDR3 sequence (DNA): TGTGCCACCAGCAGAGGAAGGGGTGAGGAGACCCAGTACTTC. Residues: CATSRGRGEETQYF. Full variable domain (remainder filled in from reference TRBV15 and TRBJ2-5): DAMVIQNPRYQVTQFGKPVTLSCSQTLNHNVMYWYQQKSSQAPKLLFHYYDKDFNNEADTPDNFQSRRPNTSFCFLDIRSPGLGDTAMYLCATSRGRGEETQYFGPGTRLLVL.

V usage is TRBV30 and J usage is TRBJ2-7; perhaps TRBD2 as D (5 bases). This CDR3 is 12 amino acids long. The ends were cut back, 0 bases at V and 7 bases at J, with 10 bases in the middle. Germline V gives CDR1 GTSNPN, CDR2 SVGIG (reference sequence). The CDR3 coding sequence is TGTGCCTGGAGTGTATACCCGGGAGAGCAGTACTTC. Residues: CAWSVYPGEQYF.

This sequence joins TRBV7-9 and TRBJ1-1; 7 bases are a match to TRBD1. There are 15 residues in the CDR3. Germline V gene lookup returns CDR1 SEHNR and CDR2 FQNEAQ (reference sequence). Unmatched junction bases numbered 5, after V lost 4 bases and J lost 0 bases. CDR3 region: CASSSWDRMNTEAFF. The CDR3 DNA sequence: TGTGCCAGCAGCTCCTGGGACAGAATGAACACTGAAGCTTTCTTT.

The gene calls are TRBV15 and TRBJ1-4; TRBD1 matches 7 bases. The CDR3 consists of 18 residues. With V trimmed by 5 bases and J by 4 bases, 16 bases remained unmatched. CDR1 and CDR2 (germline): LNHNV, YYDKDF (reference sequence). CDR3 loop: CATSRTGFWDWGNEKLFF. The CDR3 nucleotides are TGTGCCACCAGCCGGACAGGATTCTGGGATTGGGGTAATGAAAAACTGTTTTTT.

The chain is built from TRBV9 and TRBJ2-2; 10 bases line up with TRBD2. The CDR3 spans 15 residues. V dropped 4 bases and J dropped 8; count of bases not matched to a gene: 8. Germline V CDR1 and CDR2: SGDLS, YYNGEE. The CDR3 coding sequence is TGTGCCAGCAGCAAGCGGCTAGCGGGGGCTGGGGAGCTGTTTTTT. It encodes CASSKRLAGAGELFF.

The chain's CDR3 is CASSFAGGGDGELFF. CDR3 nucleotides: TGTGCCAGCAGCTTCGCTGGGGGGGGTGACGGGGAGCTGTTTTTT. The chain joins TRBV5-6 to TRBJ2-2; 7 bases align to TRBD2. CDR1 and CDR2 from the germline V gene are SGHDT and YYEEEE. The CDR3 sequence is 15 residues long. Trimming cost V 2 bases and J 7 bases; bases outside gene matches: 8.

This chain uses TRBV7-3 with TRBJ1-2; D unclear. V lost 2 bases and J lost 4, with 8 bases in between. The length of the CDR3 is 13 residues. Germline V CDR1 and CDR2: SGHTA, FQGTGA. CDR3 protein: CASSLGRSYGYTF. CDR3 sequence (DNA): TGTGCCAGCAGCTTAGGCAGAAGCTATGGCTACACCTTC.

The J gene is TRBJ2-1, the V gene TRBV7-9; 8 positions agree with TRBD2. V was pared by 3 bases and J by 9 bases, with 7 bases of the junction left unmatched. CDR3 length: 14 amino acids. In germline, CDR1 is SEHNR, CDR2 FQNEAQ (reference sequence). The CDR3 DNA is TGTGCCAGCAGCTTGATTAGCGGGATTAGTGAGCAGTTCTTC. This codes for CASSLISGISEQFF.

The chain couples TRBV19 to TRBJ1-4, with D possibly matching TRBD1 (6 bases). The CDR3 consists of 14 residues. Germline V gene data show CDR1 as LNHDA and CDR2 as SQIVND (reference sequence). Trimming took 4 bases from V and 7 from J, leaving 13 bases between them. Written as DNA, the CDR3 is TGTGCCAGTAGTAGGCAGGGGCGGATTGAAAAACTGTTTTTT. Its protein product is CASSRQGRIEKLFF.

This clone was observed a single time. The chain couples TRBV5-8 to TRBJ1-6; D uncertain. Germline lookup yields CDR1 SGHTS and CDR2 YDEGEE. The CDR3 length is 14 residues. The V end was cut by 4 bases, the J end by 7 bases, with 12 bases between. In DNA form, the CDR3 reads TGTGCCAGCAGCGGGCAGGTTCTCAATTCACCCCTCCACTTT. Protein: CASSGQVLNSPLHF.

The CDR3 DNA follows: TGTGCCAGTAGGGAGGGGGCAATCGGGGAGCTGTTTTTT. This encodes CASREGAIGELFF. The rearrangement links TRBV19 to TRBJ2-2; tentatively, D is TRBD1 (7 bases). Trimming left V 6 bases short and J 7 bases short, with 12 bases between. Germline V gene data show CDR1 as LNHDA and CDR2 as SQIVND (reference sequence). This CDR3 has 13 residues. Using reference TRBV19 and TRBJ2-2 for the parts outside the CDR3, the full variable domain is DGGITQSPKYLFRKEGQNVTLSCEQNLNHDAMYWYRQDPGQGLRLIYYSQIVNDFQKGDIAEGYSVSREKKESFPLTVTSAQKNPTAFYLCASREGAIGELFFGEGSRLTVL.

This chain connects TRBV6-5 to TRBJ2-3, with TRBD2 as a possible D gene (5 bases). The germline V gene has CDR1 MNHEY and CDR2 SVGAGI. CDR3 length equals 14 residues. Trimming shortened V by 0 bases and J by 10 bases, and 14 bases separated the two germline ends. DNA for the CDR3: TGTGCCAGCAGTTACTCGGACTCGCAGGACTCGCAGTATTTT. As protein: CASSYSDSQDSQYF.

V gene TRBV6-5 combines with J gene TRBJ1-2, with D tentatively TRBD1 (6 bases). V lost 4 bases and J lost 8, with 14 bases in between. Looked up from germline, CDR1 is MNHEY and CDR2 is SVGAGI. This CDR3 is built from 13 residues. CDR3 protein: CASSSPAGVGYTF. Here the CDR3 DNA reads TGTGCCAGCAGTTCGCCCGCAGGGGTCGGCTACACCTTC.

The chain uses TRBV4-1 and TRBJ1-2; 11 bases map to TRBD1. The CDR3 is 15 residues long. Trimming cost V 5 bases and J 7 bases; bases outside gene matches: 9. From germline, CDR1 is MGHRA and CDR2 YSYEKL. The DNA for the CDR3 is TGCGCCAGCAGCACCCCCGGACAGGGGGCGCGTGGCTACACCTTC. Translated, it gives CASSTPGQGARGYTF.

CDR3 sequence (DNA): TGCAGCGTGACCACGGACAGCTTGGGGGAGCAGTACTTC. It yields the protein CSVTTDSLGEQYF. V gene TRBV29-1 combines with J gene TRBJ2-7; weak D call: TRBD1 (6 bases). The CDR3 contains 13 residues. Germline CDR1 reads SQVTM; CDR2 reads ANQGSEA. Deletions cut 6 bases from V and 7 bases from J, with 19 bases between.

The chain uses TRBV5-6 and TRBJ2-3, with TRBD2 identical over 11 bases. Germline loops: CDR1 SGHDT, CDR2 YYEEEE. V shed 1 base and J 4 bases; nucleotides not matched to a gene: 2. CDR3 length: 15 residues. CDR3 loop: CASSLISGGADTQYF. DNA of the CDR3: TGTGCCAGCAGCTTGATTAGCGGGGGGGCAGATACGCAGTATTTT.

The chain links TRBV18 to TRBJ1-5; TRBD1 agrees at 8 bases. Germline V CDR1 and CDR2: KGHSH, LQKENI. The CDR3 runs 14 residues. V lost 3 bases and J lost 4; bases outside the gene matches: 2. The CDR3 loop reads CASSPGQGNQPQHF. CDR3 DNA sequence: TGTGCCAGCTCACCCGGACAGGGTAATCAGCCCCAGCATTTT.

By share, this clone ranks as medium-sized. The chain uses TRBV7-9 and TRBJ2-7; 10 bases are a match to TRBD1. The CDR3 runs to 16 residues. Germline CDR1 reads SEHNR; CDR2 reads FQNEAQ (reference sequence). V trimming: 4 bases; J trimming: 5 bases; junction bases outside the gene matches: 11. The CDR3 sequence: CASSYSVGQGLNEQYF. The CDR3 DNA reads TGTGCCAGCAGCTACTCAGTGGGACAGGGGTTAAACGAGCAGTACTTC.

This chain uses TRBV2 with TRBJ2-5, with D possibly TRBD1 on 5 matching bases. The CDR3 runs 14 residues. V was shortened by 6 bases and J by 4 bases, with 15 bases between the two germline ends. Germline V gene data show CDR1 as SNHLY and CDR2 as FYNNEI. This CDR3 is CASSSGWLTETQYF. CDR3 coding DNA: TGTGCCAGCAGCTCAGGGTGGTTGACAGAGACCCAGTACTTC.

The V gene is TRBV7-2, the J gene TRBJ2-3; TRBD2 agrees at 9 bases. Germline V gives CDR1 SGHTA, CDR2 FQGNSA. This CDR3 is 16 amino acids long. V dropped 3 bases and J dropped 1; count of bases not matched to a gene: 5. CDR3 residues: CASSFLSGGRTDTQYF. The CDR3 nucleotides read TGTGCCAGCAGCTTCCTTAGCGGGGGCCGCACAGATACGCAGTATTTT.

The chain has TRBV6-1 and TRBJ1-1; the match to TRBD1 covers 8 bases. Trimming took 4 bases from V and 2 from J; bases not matched to a gene: 6. The germline gives CDR1 MNHNS, CDR2 SASEGT. This CDR3 has 15 amino acids. In DNA, the CDR3 is TGTGCCAGCAGTGCATTCACAGGGGGAAACACTGAAGCTTTCTTT. It specifies CASSAFTGGNTEAFF.

The chain joins TRBV7-6 to TRBJ1-2; 8 bases match TRBD1. Trimming cost V 5 bases and J 4 bases; bases outside gene matches: 6. Germline V gives CDR1 SGHVS, CDR2 FNYEAQ. The CDR3 spans 14 residues. This CDR3 reads CASSKNQGAYGYTF. The DNA for the CDR3 is TGTGCCAGCAGCAAGAACCAGGGGGCCTATGGCTACACCTTC.